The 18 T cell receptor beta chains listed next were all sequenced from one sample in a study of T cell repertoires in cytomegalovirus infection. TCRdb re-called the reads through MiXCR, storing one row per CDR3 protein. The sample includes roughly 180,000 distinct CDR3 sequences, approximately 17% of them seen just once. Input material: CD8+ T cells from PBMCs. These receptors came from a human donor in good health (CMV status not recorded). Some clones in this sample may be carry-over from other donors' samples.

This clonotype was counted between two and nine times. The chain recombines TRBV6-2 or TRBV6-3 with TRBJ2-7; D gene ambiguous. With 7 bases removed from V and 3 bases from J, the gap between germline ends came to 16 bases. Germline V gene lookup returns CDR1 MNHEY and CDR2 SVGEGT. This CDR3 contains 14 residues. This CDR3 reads CASTSTSNSYEQYF. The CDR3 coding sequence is TGTGCCAGCACCTCAACCTCGAACAGCTACGAGCAGTACTTC.

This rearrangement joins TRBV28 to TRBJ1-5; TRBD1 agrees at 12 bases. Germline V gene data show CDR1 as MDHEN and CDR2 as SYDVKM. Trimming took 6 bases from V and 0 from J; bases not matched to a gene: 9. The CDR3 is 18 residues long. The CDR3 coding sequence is TGTGCCAGCAGCCTCCTTGGGACAGGGGGCCTTAGCAATCAGCCCCAGCATTTT. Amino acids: CASSLLGTGGLSNQPQHF. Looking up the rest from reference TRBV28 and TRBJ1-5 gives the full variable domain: DVKVTQSSRYLVKRTGEKVFLECVQDMDHENMFWYRQDPGLGLRLIYFSYDVKMKEKGDIPEGYSVSREKKERFSLILESASTNQTSMYLCASSLLGTGGLSNQPQHFGDGTRLSIL.

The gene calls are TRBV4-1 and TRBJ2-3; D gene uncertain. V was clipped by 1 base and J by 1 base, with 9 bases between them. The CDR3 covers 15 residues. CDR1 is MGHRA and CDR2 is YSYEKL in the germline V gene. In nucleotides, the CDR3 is TGCGCCAGCAGCCAAGGGGCACTTGGCACAGATACGCAGTATTTT. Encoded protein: CASSQGALGTDTQYF.

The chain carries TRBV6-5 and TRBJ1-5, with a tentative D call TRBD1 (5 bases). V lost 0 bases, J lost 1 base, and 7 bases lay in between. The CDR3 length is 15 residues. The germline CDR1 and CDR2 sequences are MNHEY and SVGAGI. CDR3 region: CASSYSQGSNQPQHF. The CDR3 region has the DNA TGTGCCAGCAGTTACTCTCAGGGAAGCAATCAGCCCCAGCATTTT.

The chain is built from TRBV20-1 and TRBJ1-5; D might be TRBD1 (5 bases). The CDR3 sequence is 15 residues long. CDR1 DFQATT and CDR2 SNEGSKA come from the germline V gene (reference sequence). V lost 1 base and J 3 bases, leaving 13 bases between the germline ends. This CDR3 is CSARATTVPNQPQHF. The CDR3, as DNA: TGCAGTGCTAGAGCCACGACAGTTCCCAATCAGCCCCAGCATTTT.

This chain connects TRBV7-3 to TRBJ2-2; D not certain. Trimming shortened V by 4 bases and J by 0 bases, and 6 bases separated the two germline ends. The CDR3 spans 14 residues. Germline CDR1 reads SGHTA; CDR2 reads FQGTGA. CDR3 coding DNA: TGTGCCAGCAGCTCCTACACGAACACCGGGGAGCTGTTTTTT. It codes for CASSSYTNTGELFF.

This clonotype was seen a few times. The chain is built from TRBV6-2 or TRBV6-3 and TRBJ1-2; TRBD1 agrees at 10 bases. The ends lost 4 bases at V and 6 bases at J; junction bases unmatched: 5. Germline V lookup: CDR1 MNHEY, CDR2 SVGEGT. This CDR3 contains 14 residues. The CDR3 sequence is CASSFAGTGDGYTF. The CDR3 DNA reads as TGTGCCAGCAGTTTTGCCGGGACAGGGGATGGCTACACCTTC.

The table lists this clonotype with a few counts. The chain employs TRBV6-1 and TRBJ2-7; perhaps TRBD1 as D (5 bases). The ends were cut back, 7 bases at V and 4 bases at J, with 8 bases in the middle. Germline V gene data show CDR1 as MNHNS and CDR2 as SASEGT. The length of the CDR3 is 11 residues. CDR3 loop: CASTKGYEQYF. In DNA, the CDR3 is TGTGCCAGCACCAAGGGGTACGAGCAGTACTTC.

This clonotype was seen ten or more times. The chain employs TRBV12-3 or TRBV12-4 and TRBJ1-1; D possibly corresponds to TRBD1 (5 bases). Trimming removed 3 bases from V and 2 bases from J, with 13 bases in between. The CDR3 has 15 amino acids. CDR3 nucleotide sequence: TGTGCCAGCAGTTTTGGGACCCCAGGAAACACTGAAGCTTTCTTT. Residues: CASSFGTPGNTEAFF.

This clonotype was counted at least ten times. CDR3 protein: CASSLVQYAANEQFF. The CDR3 DNA reads as TGTGCCAGCAGCTTAGTGCAGTACGCGGCCAATGAGCAGTTCTTC. The chain carries TRBV7-8 and TRBJ2-1; D is uncertain. V was shortened by 1 base and J by 6 bases, with 13 bases between the two germline ends. CDR1 and CDR2 from the germline V gene are SGHVS and FQNEAQ. The length of the CDR3 is 15 residues.

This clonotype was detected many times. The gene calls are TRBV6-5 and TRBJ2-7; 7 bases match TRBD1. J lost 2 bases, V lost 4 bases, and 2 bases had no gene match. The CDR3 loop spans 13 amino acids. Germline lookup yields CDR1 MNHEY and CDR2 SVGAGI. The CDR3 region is CASSFGQAYEQYF. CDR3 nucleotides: TGTGCCAGCAGTTTTGGACAGGCCTACGAGCAGTACTTC.

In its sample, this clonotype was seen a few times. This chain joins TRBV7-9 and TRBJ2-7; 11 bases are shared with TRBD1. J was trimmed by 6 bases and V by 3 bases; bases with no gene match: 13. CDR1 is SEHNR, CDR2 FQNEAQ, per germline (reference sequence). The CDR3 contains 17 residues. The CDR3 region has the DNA TGTGCCAGCAGCTTTCGCCGTTCGGACAGGGGGCTCGGCGAGCAGTACTTC. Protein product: CASSFRRSDRGLGEQYF.

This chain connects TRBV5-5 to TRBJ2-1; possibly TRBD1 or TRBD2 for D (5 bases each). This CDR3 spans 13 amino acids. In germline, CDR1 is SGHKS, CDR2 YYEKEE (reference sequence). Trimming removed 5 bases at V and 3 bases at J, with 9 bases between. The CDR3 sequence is CASRLGDYNEQFF. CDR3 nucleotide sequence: TGTGCCAGCAGGCTGGGGGACTACAATGAGCAGTTCTTC. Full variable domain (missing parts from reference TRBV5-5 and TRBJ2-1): DAGVTQSPTHLIKTRGQQVTLRCSPISGHKSVSWYQQVLGQGPQFIFQYYEKEERGRGNFPDRFSARQFPNYSSELNVNALLLGDSALYLCASRLGDYNEQFFGPGTRLTVL.

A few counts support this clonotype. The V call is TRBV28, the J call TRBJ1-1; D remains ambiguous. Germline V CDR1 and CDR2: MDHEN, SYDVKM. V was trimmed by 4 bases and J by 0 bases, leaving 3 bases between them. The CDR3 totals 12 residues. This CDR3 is CASSWMNTEAFF. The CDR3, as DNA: TGTGCCAGCAGTTGGATGAACACTGAAGCTTTCTTT.

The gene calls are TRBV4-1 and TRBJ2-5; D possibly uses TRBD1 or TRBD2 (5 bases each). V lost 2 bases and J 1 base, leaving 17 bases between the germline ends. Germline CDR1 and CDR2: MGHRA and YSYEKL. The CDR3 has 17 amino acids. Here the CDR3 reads CASSQPKLPGTQETQYF. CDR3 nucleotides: TGCGCCAGCAGCCAACCGAAACTGCCAGGGACCCAAGAGACCCAGTACTTC.

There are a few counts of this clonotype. The CDR3 here is CSARDHDSAANTGELFF. Here the CDR3 DNA reads TGCAGTGCTAGAGATCATGACAGCGCAGCGAACACCGGGGAGCTGTTTTTT. V gene TRBV20-1 combines with J gene TRBJ2-2, with a tentative D call TRBD1 (5 bases). CDR3 size: 17 residues. V lost 0 bases, J lost 0 bases, and 14 bases lay in between. Looked up from germline, CDR1 is DFQATT and CDR2 is SNEGSKA (reference sequence).

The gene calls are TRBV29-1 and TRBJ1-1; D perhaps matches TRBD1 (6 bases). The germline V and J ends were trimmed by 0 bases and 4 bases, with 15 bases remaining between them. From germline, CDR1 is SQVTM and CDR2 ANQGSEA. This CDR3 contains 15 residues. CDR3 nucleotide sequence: TGCAGCGTTGAAGATGGCGCGGGGGGCCCCACTGAAGCTTTCTTT. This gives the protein CSVEDGAGGPTEAFF.

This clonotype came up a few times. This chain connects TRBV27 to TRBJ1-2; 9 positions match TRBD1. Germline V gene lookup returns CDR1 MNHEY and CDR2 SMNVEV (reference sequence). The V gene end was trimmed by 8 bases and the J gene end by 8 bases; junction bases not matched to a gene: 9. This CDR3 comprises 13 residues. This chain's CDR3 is CASGQQGAEGYTF. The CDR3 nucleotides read TGTGCCAGCGGTCAACAGGGGGCTGAGGGCTACACCTTC.